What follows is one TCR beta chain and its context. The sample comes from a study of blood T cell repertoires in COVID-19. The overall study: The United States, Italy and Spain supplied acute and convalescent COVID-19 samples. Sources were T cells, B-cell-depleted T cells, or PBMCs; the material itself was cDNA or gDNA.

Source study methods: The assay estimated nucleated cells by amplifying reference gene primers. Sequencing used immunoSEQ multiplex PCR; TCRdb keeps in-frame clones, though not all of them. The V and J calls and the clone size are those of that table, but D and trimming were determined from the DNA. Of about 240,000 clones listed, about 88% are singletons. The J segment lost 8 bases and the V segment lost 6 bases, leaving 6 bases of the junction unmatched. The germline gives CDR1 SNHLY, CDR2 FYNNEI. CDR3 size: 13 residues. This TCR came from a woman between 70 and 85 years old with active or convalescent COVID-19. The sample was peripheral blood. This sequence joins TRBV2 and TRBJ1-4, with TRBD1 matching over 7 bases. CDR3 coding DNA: TGTGCCAGCAGGACAGGGAAGGTCGAAAAACTGTTTTTT. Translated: CASRTGKVEKLFF.